This TCR beta chain came from a study of T-cell reconstitution after alpha-beta-depleted transplantation in children. Notes on the study in general: At around two months after transplant, the alpha-beta T cells were reportedly derived from several hundred expanded clones that came from non-depleted graft cells. Recipient T cells and thymic progenitors that survived were the source of the high TCRbeta diversity seen at day 60 in some patients. Newly made T cells mostly supplied T-cell counts and diversity one year after transplant.

Unique molecular identifiers tagged the TCRbeta library. TCRdb used MiXCR to reprocess the PCR reads, holding one entry per CDR3 protein. The table includes roughly 100,000 distinct CDR3 sequences, 4.5% to 7.5% detected once. This clonotype occurred many times. Its cognate antigen is unknown. V was trimmed by 3 bases and J by 1 base, leaving 4 bases between them. Germline CDR1 SQVTM, CDR2 ANQGSEA. The CDR3 loop spans 11 amino acids. This clonotype originated in a female patient aged 2 to 10 who had a stem cell transplant for Fanconi anemia, so the T cells may come from the graft donor. This specimen was PBMCs, mostly from graft donor cells, taken 60 days after TCRalphabeta/CD19-depleted stem cell transplant. This rearrangement joins TRBV29-1 to TRBJ2-7; D ambiguous. DNA for the CDR3: TGCAGCGTTGAGTGGTCCTACGAGCAGTACTTC. The encoded protein is CSVEWSYEQYF.